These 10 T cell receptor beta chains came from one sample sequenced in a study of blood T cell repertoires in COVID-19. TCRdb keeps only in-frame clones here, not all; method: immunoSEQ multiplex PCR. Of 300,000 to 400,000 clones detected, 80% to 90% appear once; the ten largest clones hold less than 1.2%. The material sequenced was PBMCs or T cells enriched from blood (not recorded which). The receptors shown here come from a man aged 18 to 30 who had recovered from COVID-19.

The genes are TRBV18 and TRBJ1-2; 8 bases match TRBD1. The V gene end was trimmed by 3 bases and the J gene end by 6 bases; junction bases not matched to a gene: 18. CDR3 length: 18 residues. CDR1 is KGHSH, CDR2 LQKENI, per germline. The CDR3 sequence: CASSPLDIGQGRLDGYTF. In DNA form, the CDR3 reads TGTGCCAGCTCACCCCTTGATATTGGACAGGGACGACTTGATGGCTACACCTTC.

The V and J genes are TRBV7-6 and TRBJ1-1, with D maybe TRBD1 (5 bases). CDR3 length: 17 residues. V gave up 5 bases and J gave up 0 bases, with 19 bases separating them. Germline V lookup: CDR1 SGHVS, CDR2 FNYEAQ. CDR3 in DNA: TGTGCCAGCAGCCCCCAAGCACTCGGGGGGTTGAACACTGAAGCTTTCTTT. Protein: CASSPQALGGLNTEAFF.

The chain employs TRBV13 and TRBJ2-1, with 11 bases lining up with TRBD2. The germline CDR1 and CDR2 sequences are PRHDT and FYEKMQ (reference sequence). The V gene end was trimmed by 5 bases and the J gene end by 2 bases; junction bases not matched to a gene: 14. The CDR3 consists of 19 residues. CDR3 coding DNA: TGTGCCAGCAGCCCCCGTAGCGGGAGGGTTTTCCCTACCTACAATGAGCAGTTCTTC. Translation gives CASSPRSGRVFPTYNEQFF.

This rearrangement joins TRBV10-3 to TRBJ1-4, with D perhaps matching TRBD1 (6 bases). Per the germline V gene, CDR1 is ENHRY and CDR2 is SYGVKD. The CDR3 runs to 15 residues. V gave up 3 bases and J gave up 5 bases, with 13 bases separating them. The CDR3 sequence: CAISDDRQGNEKLFF. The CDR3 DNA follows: TGTGCCATCAGTGACGACAGGCAGGGAAATGAAAAACTGTTTTTT.

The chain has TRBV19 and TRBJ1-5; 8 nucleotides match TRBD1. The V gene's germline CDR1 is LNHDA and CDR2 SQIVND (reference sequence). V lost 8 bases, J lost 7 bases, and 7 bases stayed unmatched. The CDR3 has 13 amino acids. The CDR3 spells CASAQGGGQPQHF. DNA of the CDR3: TGTGCCAGTGCACAGGGGGGTGGCCAGCCCCAGCATTTT. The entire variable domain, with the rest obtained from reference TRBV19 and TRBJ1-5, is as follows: DGGITQSPKYLFRKEGQNVTLSCEQNLNHDAMYWYRQDPGQGLRLIYYSQIVNDFQKGDIAEGYSVSREKKESFPLTVTSAQKNPTAFYLCASAQGGGQPQHFGDGTRLSIL.

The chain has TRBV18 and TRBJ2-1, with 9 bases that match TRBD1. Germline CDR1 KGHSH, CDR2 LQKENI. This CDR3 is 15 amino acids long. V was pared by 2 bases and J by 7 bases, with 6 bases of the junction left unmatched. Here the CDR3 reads CASSPKTGGKNEQFF. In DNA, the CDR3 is TGTGCCAGCTCACCAAAAACAGGGGGCAAAAATGAGCAGTTCTTC.

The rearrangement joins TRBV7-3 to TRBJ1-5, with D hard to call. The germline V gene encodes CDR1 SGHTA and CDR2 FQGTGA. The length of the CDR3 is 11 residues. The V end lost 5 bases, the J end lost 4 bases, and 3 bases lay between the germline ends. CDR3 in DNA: TGTGCCAGCAGCCAGAATCAGCCCCAGCATTTT. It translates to CASSQNQPQHF.

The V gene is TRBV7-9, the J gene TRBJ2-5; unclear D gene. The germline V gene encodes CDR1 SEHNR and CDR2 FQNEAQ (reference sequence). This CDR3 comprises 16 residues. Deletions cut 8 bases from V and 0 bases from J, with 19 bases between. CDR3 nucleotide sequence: TGTGCCAGCGGTCTAGTGGTGAGGCGGAACCAAGAGACCCAGTACTTC. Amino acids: CASGLVVRRNQETQYF. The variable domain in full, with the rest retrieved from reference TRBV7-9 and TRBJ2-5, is DTGVSQNPRHKITKRGQNVTFRCDPISEHNRLYWYRQTLGQGPEFLTYFQNEAQLEKSRLLSDRFSAERPKGSFSTLEIQRTEQGDSAMYLCASGLVVRRNQETQYFGPGTRLLVL.

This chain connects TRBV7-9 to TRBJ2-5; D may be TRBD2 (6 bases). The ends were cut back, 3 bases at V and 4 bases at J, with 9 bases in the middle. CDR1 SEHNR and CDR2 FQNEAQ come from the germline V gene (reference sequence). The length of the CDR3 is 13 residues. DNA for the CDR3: TGTGCCAGCAGCTTCCTAGCGTCAGAGACCCAGTACTTC. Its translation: CASSFLASETQYF.

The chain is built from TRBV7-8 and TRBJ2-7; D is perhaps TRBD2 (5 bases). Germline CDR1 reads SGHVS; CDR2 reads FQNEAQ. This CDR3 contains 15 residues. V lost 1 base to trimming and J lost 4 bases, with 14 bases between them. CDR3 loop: CASSLVASSGYEQYF. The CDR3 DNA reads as TGTGCCAGCAGCTTAGTAGCGTCCTCGGGGTACGAGCAGTACTTC. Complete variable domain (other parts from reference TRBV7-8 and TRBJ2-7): GAGVSQSPRYKVAKRGQDVALRCDPISGHVSLFWYQQALGQGPEFLTYFQNEAQLDKSGLPSDRFFAERPEGSVSTLKIQRTQQEDSAVYLCASSLVASSGYEQYFGPGTRLTVT.